This T cell receptor beta chain is from a study of T cell repertoires in cytomegalovirus infection. The V segment lost 5 bases and the J segment 1 base; nucleotides outside the gene matches: 7. Germline V gives CDR1 SNHLY, CDR2 FYNNEI. The CDR3 totals 15 residues. TCRdb used MiXCR to reprocess the reads, holding one entry per CDR3 protein. The data show about 130,000 distinct CDR3 sequences, 8% to 9% seen once. The clonotype originates from a human donor in good health (CMV status not recorded). Some clones in this sample may be carry-over from other donors' samples. The chain is built from TRBV2 and TRBJ2-7; 8 bases match TRBD1. Sequencing used PBMCs. Here the CDR3 reads CASSTGTGRSYEQYF. The DNA of the CDR3 is TGTGCCAGCAGTACCGGGACAGGACGATCCTACGAGCAGTACTTC.